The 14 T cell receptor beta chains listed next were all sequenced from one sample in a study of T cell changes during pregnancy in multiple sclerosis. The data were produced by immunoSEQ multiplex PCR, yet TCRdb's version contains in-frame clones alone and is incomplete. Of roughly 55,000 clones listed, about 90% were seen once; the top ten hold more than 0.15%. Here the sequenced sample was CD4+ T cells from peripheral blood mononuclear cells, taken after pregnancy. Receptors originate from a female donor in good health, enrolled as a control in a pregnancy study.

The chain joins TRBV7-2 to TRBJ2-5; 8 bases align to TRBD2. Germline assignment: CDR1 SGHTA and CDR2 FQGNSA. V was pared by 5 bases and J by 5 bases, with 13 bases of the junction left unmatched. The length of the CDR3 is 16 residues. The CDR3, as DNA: TGTGCCAGCAGCCCCGGGGGGGGCGCACGGTTGGAGACCCAGTACTTC. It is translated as CASSPGGGARLETQYF.

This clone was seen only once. CDR3 DNA: TGCGCCAGCAGTCACTATCGGGATAATGAGCAGTTCTTC. It yields the protein CASSHYRDNEQFF. The J gene is TRBJ2-1, the V gene TRBV4-3; D might be TRBD2 (5 bases). CDR3 size: 13 residues. The germline V and J ends were trimmed by 6 bases and 7 bases, with 13 bases remaining between them. Germline-derived CDR1 and CDR2 are LGHNA and YSLEER.

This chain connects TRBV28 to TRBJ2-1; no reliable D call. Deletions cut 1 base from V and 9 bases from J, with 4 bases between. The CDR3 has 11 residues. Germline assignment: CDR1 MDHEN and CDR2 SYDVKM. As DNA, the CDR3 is TGTGCCAGCAGTTTATACGGTGAGCAGTTCTTC. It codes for CASSLYGEQFF.

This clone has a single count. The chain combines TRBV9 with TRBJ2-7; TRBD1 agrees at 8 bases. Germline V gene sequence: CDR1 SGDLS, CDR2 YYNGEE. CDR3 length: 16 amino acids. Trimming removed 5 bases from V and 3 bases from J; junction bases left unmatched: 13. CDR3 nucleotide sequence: TGTGCCAGCAGTCGGGGCCCGGGACAGGCGAACTACGAGCAGTACTTC. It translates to CASSRGPGQANYEQYF.

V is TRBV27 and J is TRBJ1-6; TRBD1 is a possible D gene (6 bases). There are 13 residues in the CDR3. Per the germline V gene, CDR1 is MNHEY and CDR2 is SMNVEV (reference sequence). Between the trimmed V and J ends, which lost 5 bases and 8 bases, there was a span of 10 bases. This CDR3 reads CASSPQGYSPLHF. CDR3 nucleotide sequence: TGTGCCAGCAGTCCCCAGGGGTATTCACCCCTCCACTTT.

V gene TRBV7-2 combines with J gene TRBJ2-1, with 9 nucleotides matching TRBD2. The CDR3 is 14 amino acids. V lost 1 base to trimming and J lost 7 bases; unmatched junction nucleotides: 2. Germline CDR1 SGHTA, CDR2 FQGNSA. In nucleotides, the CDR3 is TGTGCCAGCAGCTTAGGAACTAGCGGGAATGAGCAGTTCTTC. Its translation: CASSLGTSGNEQFF. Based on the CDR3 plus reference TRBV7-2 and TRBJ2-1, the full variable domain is GAGVSQSPSNKVTEKGKDVELRCDPISGHTALYWYRQSLGQGLEFLIYFQGNSAPDKSGLPSDRFSAERTGGSVSTLTIQRTQQEDSAVYLCASSLGTSGNEQFFGPGTRLTVL.

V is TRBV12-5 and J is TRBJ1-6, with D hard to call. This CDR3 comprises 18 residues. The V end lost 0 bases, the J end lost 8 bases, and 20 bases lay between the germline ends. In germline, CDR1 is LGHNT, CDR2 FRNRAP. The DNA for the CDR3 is TGTGCTAGTGGTTTGGTATGTCCTCGGGGTTTTTGGGATTCACCCCTCCACTTT. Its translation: CASGLVCPRGFWDSPLHF.

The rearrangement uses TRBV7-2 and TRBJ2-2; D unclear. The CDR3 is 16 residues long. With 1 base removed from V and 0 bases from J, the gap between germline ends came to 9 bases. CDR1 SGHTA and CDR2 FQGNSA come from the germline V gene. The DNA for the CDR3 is TGTGCCAGCAGCTTAGGGCGGTTCGCGAACACCGGGGAGCTGTTTTTT. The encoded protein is CASSLGRFANTGELFF.

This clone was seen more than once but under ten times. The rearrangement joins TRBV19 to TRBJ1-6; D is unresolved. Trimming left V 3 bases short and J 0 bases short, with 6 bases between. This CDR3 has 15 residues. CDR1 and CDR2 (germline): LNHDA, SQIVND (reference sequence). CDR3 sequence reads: CASSIGSSYNSPLHF. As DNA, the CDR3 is TGTGCCAGTAGTATTGGGAGCTCCTATAATTCACCCCTCCACTTT.

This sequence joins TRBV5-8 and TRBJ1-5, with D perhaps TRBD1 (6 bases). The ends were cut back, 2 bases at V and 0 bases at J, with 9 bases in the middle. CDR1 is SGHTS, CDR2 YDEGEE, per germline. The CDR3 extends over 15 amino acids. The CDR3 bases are TGTGCCAGCAGCTTACAGGGATATAGCAATCAGCCCCAGCATTTT. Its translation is CASSLQGYSNQPQHF.

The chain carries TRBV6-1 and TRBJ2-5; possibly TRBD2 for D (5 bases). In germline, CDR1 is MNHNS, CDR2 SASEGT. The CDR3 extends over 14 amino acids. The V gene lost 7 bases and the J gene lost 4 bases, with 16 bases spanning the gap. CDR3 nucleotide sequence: TGTGCCAGCAATCCTGGACTCCTAACAGAGACCCAGTACTTC. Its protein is CASNPGLLTETQYF.

The CDR3 region has the DNA TGTGCCAGCAGCTTTATCCGCGGCCGAAGCTACGAGCAGTACTTC. Translation gives CASSFIRGRSYEQYF. The chain links TRBV7-6 to TRBJ2-7; unclear D gene. Trimming took off 3 bases at V and 3 bases at J, with 15 bases between the two ends. The CDR3 is 15 amino acids. CDR1 SGHVS and CDR2 FNYEAQ come from the germline V gene.

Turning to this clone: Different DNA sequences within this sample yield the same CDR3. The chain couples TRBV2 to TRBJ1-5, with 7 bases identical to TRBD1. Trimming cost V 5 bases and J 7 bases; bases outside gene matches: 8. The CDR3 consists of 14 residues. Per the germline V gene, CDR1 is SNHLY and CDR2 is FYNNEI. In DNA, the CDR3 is TGTGCCAGCAGTCGCGACAGGGTCGGACAGCCCCAGCATTTT. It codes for CASSRDRVGQPQHF.

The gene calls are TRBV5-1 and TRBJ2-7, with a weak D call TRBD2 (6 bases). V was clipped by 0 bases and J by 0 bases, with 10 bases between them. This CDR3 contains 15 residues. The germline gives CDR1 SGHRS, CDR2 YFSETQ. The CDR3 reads CASSLAAGSSYEQYF. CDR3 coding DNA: TGCGCCAGCAGCTTGGCCGCGGGGAGCTCCTACGAGCAGTACTTC.